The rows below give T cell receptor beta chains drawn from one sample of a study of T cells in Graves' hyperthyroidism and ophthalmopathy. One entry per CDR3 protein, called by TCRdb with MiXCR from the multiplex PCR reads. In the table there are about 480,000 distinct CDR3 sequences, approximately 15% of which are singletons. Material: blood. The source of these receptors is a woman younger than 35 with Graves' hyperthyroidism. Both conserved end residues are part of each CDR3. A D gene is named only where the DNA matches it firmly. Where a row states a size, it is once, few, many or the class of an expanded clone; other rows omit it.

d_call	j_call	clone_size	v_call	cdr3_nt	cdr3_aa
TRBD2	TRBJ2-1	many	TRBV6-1	TGTGCCAGCTCAGAGGGACTACATCAGAATGAGCAGTTCTTC	CASSEGLHQNEQFF
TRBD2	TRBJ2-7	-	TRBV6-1	TGTGCCAGCAGTGAAGGACTAGCGAGTACCTACGAGCAGTACTTC	CASSEGLASTYEQYF
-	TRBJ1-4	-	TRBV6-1	TGTGCCAGCAGTTCCCCTCGTAGTGAAAAACTGTTTTTT	CASSSPRSEKLFF
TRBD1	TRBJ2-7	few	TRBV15	TGTGCCACCAGCTCGGACAGGGGTTACGAGCAGTACTTC	CATSSDRGYEQYF
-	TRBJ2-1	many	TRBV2	TGTGCCAGCAGATCTAGCCCCTCCTACAATGAGCAGTTCTTC	CASRSSPSYNEQFF
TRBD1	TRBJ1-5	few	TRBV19	TGTGCCAGTAGTGCTGACAGGGCTACTCAGCCCCAGCATTTT	CASSADRATQPQHF
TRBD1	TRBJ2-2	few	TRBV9	TGTGCCAGCAGCCCGCGGGACAGGGGATCCACCGGGGAGCTGTTTTTT	CASSPRDRGSTGELFF
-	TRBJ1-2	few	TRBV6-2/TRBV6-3	TGTGCCAGCAGTTACTCGAATAGTAGGGCTTCTCGGGATGGCTACACCTTC	CASSYSNSRASRDGYTF
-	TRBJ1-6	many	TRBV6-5	TGTGCCAGCAGTTACGATATTACTCAACCCCTCCACTTT	CASSYDITQPLHF
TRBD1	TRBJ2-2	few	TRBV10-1	TGCGCCAGCAGTGAGTTTGCGGACAGGGACCTCGGTGGGGAGCTGTTTTTT	CASSEFADRDLGGELFF
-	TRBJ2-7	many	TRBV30	TGTGCCTGGAGTGGAAGCAGTTCCTACGAGCAGTACTTC	CAWSGSSSYEQYF
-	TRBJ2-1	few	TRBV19	TGTGCCAGTAGTACCCGACTAGTGTTAACCTACAATGAGCAGTTCTTC	CASSTRLVLTYNEQFF
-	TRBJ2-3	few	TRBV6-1	TGTGCCAGCAGCTCTGGGACACTTAAAAGCACAGATACGCAGTATTTT	CASSSGTLKSTDTQYF
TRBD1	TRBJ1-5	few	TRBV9	TGTGCCAGCAGCGTAGACACAGGGGAAGGTCAGCCCCAGCATTTT	CASSVDTGEGQPQHF
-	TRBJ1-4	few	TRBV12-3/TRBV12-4	TGTGCCAGCAGTTTACCCAGCGGTCGTGAAAAACTGTTTTTT	CASSLPSGREKLFF
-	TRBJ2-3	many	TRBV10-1	TGCGCCAGCAGTGAGGCAGGAACAGATACGCAGTATTTT	CASSEAGTDTQYF
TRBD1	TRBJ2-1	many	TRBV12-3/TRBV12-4	TGTGCCAGCAGTCTACCGACAGGGTCAAATGAGCAGTTCTTC	CASSLPTGSNEQFF
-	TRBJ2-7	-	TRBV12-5	TGTGCTAGCGCTAGTGGTATGATCTACGAGCAGTACTTC	CASASGMIYEQYF
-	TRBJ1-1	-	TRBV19	TGTGCCAGTGGTATAGCGGGATTGACAGAAGCTTTCTTT	CASGIAGLTEAFF
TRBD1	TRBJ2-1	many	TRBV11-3	TGTGCCAGCAGCATGGACAGGGAGAACAATGAGCAGTTCTTC	CASSMDRENNEQFF
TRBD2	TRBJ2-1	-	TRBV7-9	TGTGCCAGCAGCCCCGGGACTAGCCCCTACAATGAGCAGTTCTTC	CASSPGTSPYNEQFF
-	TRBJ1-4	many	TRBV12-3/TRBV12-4	TGTGCCAGCAGGGGGACGGGGGCACCAACTAATGAAAAACTGTTTTTT	CASRGTGAPTNEKLFF
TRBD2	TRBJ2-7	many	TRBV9	TGTGCCAGCAGCGCTAGCGGGGCCACCTACGAGCAGTACTTC	CASSASGATYEQYF
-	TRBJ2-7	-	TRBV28	TGTGCCAGCAGTTTGCCCCCCCGATTGGCAGGCAGGCTAAGGGGCGAGCAGTACTTC	CASSLPPRLAGRLRGEQYF
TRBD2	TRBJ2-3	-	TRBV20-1	TGCAGTGCTAGATCGGTATCCGCGGGAGGAATTAGCACAGATACGCAGTATTTT	CSARSVSAGGISTDTQYF
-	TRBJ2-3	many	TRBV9	TGTGCCAGCAGCGTAGAGAGCGGACCCACAGATACGCAGTATTTT	CASSVESGPTDTQYF
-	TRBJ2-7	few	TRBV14	TGTGCCAGCAGCCTCGACTATTTCTACGAGCAGTACTTC	CASSLDYFYEQYF
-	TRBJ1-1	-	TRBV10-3	TGTGCCATCAGGGAAGTAGTGGGGACAAACACTGAAGCTTTCTTT	CAIREVVGTNTEAFF
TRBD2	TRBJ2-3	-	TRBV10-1	TGCGCCAGCAGTGAACTAGCGGCCCTCACAGATACGCAGTATTTT	CASSELAALTDTQYF
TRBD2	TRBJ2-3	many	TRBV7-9	TGTGCCAGCAGCTCCCGGACGGGGCTAGCGGGAAGGGAGGGAACAGATACGCAGTATTTT	CASSSRTGLAGREGTDTQYF
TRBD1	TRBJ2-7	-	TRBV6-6	TGTGCCAGCAGTTACCTACCGGGACAGCAGAAGGGCGAGCAGTACTTC	CASSYLPGQQKGEQYF
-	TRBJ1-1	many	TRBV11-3	TGTGCCAGCAGTTTCCCGGGGGGAAGGAACACTGAAGCTTTCTTT	CASSFPGGRNTEAFF
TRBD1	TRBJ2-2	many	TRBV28	TGTGCCAGCAGTTACAGGGGGCGGACCGGGGAGCTGTTTTTT	CASSYRGRTGELFF
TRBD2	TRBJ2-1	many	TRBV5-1	TGCGCCAGCAGCCGGATGTGGCTAGCGGGAGCCTACAATGAGCAGTTCTTC	CASSRMWLAGAYNEQFF
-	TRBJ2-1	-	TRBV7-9	TGTGCCAGCTCCCCGGAGGGGGCGCGCTACAATGAGCAGTTCTTC	CASSPEGARYNEQFF
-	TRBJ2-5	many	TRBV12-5	TGTGCTAGTGGTTTGGCGGGTGGGAGTGAGGAGACCCAGTACTTC	CASGLAGGSEETQYF
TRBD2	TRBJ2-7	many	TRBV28	TGTGCCAGCAGTTTTGAGCGGGACTCGAGCTCCTACGAGCAGTACTTC	CASSFERDSSSYEQYF
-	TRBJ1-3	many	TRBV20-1	TGCAGTGCTAGCACTCCGCAGGGCCACTCTGGAAACACCATATATTTT	CSASTPQGHSGNTIYF
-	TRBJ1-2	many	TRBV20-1	TGCAGTGCTAAGACTCAACCTAGGGGGTCGAACTATGGCTACACCTTC	CSAKTQPRGSNYGYTF
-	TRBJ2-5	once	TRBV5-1	TGCGCCAGCAGCTTGGGGGCCAGAAGTGAGGAGACCCAGTACTTC	CASSLGARSEETQYF
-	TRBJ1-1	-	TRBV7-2	TGTGCCAGCAGTTTGGCCCAAGCCACTGAAGCTTTCTTT	CASSLAQATEAFF
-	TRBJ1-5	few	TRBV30	TGTGCCTGGAGTCACGGGGGGCAGCCCCAGCATTTT	CAWSHGGQPQHF
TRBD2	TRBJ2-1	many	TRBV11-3	TGTGCCAGCAGCTTAGGGACTAGCGGGAGACTATACAATGAGCAGTTCTTC	CASSLGTSGRLYNEQFF
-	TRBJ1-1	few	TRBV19	TGTGCCAGTAGCTCAGACACCCCGCGGACTGAAGCTTTCTTT	CASSSDTPRTEAFF
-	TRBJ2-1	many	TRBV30	TGTGCCTCCGTCGGCGGGGCTAGTACCTACAATGAGCAGTTCTTC	CASVGGASTYNEQFF
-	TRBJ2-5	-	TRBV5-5	TGTGCCAGCAGCTTCGGGGCGACTAGATGGGGTCAAGAGACCCAGTACTTC	CASSFGATRWGQETQYF
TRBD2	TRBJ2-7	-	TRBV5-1	TGCGCCAGCAGCTTGGCTCTCCAGACTAGCGCGATCTACGAGCAGTACTTC	CASSLALQTSAIYEQYF